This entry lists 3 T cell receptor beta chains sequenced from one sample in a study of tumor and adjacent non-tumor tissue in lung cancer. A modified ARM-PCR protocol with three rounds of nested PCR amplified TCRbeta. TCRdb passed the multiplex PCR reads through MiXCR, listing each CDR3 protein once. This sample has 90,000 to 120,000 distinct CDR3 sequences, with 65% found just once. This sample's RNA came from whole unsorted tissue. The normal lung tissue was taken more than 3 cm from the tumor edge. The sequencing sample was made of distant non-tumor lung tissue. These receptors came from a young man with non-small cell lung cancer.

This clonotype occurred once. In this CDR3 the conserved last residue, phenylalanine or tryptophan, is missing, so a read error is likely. The CDR3 spells CASSLALAGEETQYY. The CDR3 bases are TGTGCCAGCAGCTTGGCTTTAGCGGGGGAAGAGACCCAGTACTAT. The V call is TRBV5-4, the J call TRBJ2-5, with 9 bases fitting TRBD2. V lost 0 bases, J lost 3 bases, and 3 bases stayed unmatched. Germline lookup yields CDR1 SGHNT and CDR2 YYREEE (reference sequence). The CDR3 has 15 amino acids.

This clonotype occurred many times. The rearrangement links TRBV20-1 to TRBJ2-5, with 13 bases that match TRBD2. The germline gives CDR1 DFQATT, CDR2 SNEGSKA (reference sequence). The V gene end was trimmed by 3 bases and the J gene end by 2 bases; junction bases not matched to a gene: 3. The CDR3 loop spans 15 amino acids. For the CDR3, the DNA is TGCAGTGCTAGGGGGACTAGCGGGGAACAAGAGACCCAGTACTTC. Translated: CSARGTSGEQETQYF.

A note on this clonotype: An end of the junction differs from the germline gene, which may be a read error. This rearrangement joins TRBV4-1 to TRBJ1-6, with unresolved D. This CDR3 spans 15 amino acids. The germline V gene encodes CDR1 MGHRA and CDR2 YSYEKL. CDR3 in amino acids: CASSRTEQNNSSLHF. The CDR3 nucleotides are TGCGCCAGCAGCCGTACGGAACAGAATAATTCATCCCTCCACTTT.